Each of the 32 T cell receptor beta chains below was sequenced from the same sample in a study of T cell changes during pregnancy in multiple sclerosis. The repertoire was sequenced with immunoSEQ multiplex PCR; TCRdb's copy has only in-frame clones and lacks some. The data contain roughly 79,000 clones, around 93% of them seen just once; the ten biggest clones take up less than 0.85%. Here the sequenced sample was peripheral blood, taken in the second trimester of pregnancy. These receptors were taken from a female donor in good health, enrolled as a control in a pregnancy study.

This chain joins TRBV7-2 and TRBJ1-5; TRBD1 is a possible D gene (6 bases). The CDR3 consists of 17 residues. Trimming removed 1 base at V and 1 base at J, with 14 bases between. Germline V CDR1 and CDR2: SGHTA, FQGNSA. The CDR3 sequence: CASSLGSGGQSNQPQHF. The CDR3 DNA reads TGTGCCAGCAGCTTAGGATCGGGGGGGCAGAGCAATCAGCCCCAGCATTTT.

The CDR3 region is CASSSGSVNYGYTF. The CDR3, as DNA: TGTGCCAGCAGCTCAGGTTCGGTGAACTATGGCTACACCTTC. The J gene is TRBJ1-2, the V gene TRBV2; D remains ambiguous. Deletions cut 6 bases from V and 2 bases from J, with 13 bases between. CDR1 SNHLY and CDR2 FYNNEI come from the germline V gene. There are 14 residues in the CDR3.

V gene TRBV18 combines with J gene TRBJ2-1; 7 nucleotides match TRBD2. The CDR3 has 14 residues. The V gene end was trimmed by 5 bases and the J gene end by 4 bases; junction bases not matched to a gene: 5. Germline-derived CDR1 and CDR2 are KGHSH and LQKENI. CDR3 bases: TGTGCCAGCTCATCTACTAGCGAGTACAATGAGCAGTTCTTC. It is translated as CASSSTSEYNEQFF. Based on the CDR3 plus reference TRBV18 and TRBJ2-1, the full variable domain is NAGVMQNPRHLVRRRGQEARLRCSPMKGHSHVYWYRQLPEEGLKFMVYLQKENIIDESGMPKERFSAEFPKEGPSILRIQQVVRGDSAAYFCASSSTSEYNEQFFGPGTRLTVL.

The chain couples TRBV15 to TRBJ1-3, with TRBD1 matching over 8 bases. CDR1 and CDR2 (germline): LNHNV, YYDKDF (reference sequence). The V and J ends lost 5 bases and 2 bases, in that order; junction bases with no gene match: 8. The CDR3 covers 16 residues. CDR3 bases: TGTGCCACCAGCGGTAGACAGGGGACGACTGGAAACACCATATATTTT. Protein: CATSGRQGTTGNTIYF.

The chain joins TRBV5-1 to TRBJ2-1, with a tentative D call TRBD1 (5 bases). V was cut by 3 bases and J by 5 bases, with 15 bases left in between. The germline gives CDR1 SGHRS, CDR2 YFSETQ. This CDR3 contains 15 residues. The CDR3 coding sequence is TGCGCCAGCAGCTACAATATTGGGGCCAACAATGAGCAGTTCTTC. Translated: CASSYNIGANNEQFF.

V and J are TRBV15 and TRBJ2-3; TRBD2 matches 11 bases. The CDR3 sequence is 22 residues long. After removal of 2 bases from V and 2 bases from J, the junction contained 21 bases not matched to a gene. Germline CDR1 LNHNV, CDR2 YYDKDF (reference sequence). CDR3 sequence: CATSRTWGTSGLFLPDTDTQYF. The CDR3 nucleotides are TGTGCCACCAGCAGAACGTGGGGGACTAGCGGTCTCTTTCTTCCCGACACAGATACGCAGTATTTT.

J is TRBJ2-7 and V is TRBV18; D is possibly TRBD1 (6 bases). There are 13 residues in the CDR3. V was shortened by 5 bases and J by 3 bases, with 11 bases between the two germline ends. The germline CDR1 and CDR2 sequences are KGHSH and LQKENI. The CDR3 sequence: CASSSGTIYEQYF. As DNA, the CDR3 is TGTGCCAGCTCATCCGGGACAATCTACGAGCAGTACTTC.

V gene TRBV6-5 combines with J gene TRBJ1-2, with TRBD1 as a possible D gene (6 bases). The CDR3 is 14 amino acids. The V gene lost 5 bases and the J gene lost 8 bases, with 18 bases spanning the gap. The germline V gene has CDR1 MNHEY and CDR2 SVGAGI. CDR3 loop: CASSEDSTLGGYTF. As DNA, the CDR3 is TGTGCCAGCAGTGAGGACAGTACTCTGGGAGGCTACACCTTC.

The chain joins TRBV29-1 to TRBJ2-4, with 7 bases matching TRBD2. J gave up 7 bases and V 4 bases, and 1 base lay outside the gene matches. Looked up from germline, CDR1 is SQVTM and CDR2 is ANQGSEA. There are 11 residues in the CDR3. Here the CDR3 DNA reads TGCAGCGTTGGGGGGGGGAACATTCAGTACTTC. Translating it yields CSVGGGNIQYF.

This sequence joins TRBV6-6 and TRBJ2-7; 8 bases are a match to TRBD2. The CDR3 contains 14 residues. Germline V gene sequence: CDR1 MNHNY, CDR2 SVGAGI (reference sequence). After removal of 2 bases from V and 3 bases from J, the junction contained 3 bases not matched to a gene. CDR3: CASSYAGGYYEQYF. The CDR3 bases are TGTGCCAGCAGTTACGCGGGGGGCTACTACGAGCAGTACTTC.

The chain employs TRBV19 and TRBJ2-5, with TRBD2 matching 12 bases. Trimming at V came to 3 bases and at J to 2 bases, leaving 4 bases not matched to a gene. The CDR3 totals 16 residues. Germline-derived CDR1 and CDR2 are LNHDA and SQIVND (reference sequence). The CDR3 loop is CASSIRTSGDQETQYF. CDR3 coding DNA: TGTGCCAGTAGTATTAGGACTAGCGGGGATCAAGAGACCCAGTACTTC.

The count of this clone is one. The CDR3 loop is CASGQLRSYQETQYF. CDR3 nucleotide sequence: TGTGCCAGCGGACAGCTCCGTTCGTACCAAGAGACCCAGTACTTC. The genes are TRBV2 and TRBJ2-5; a weak D match, TRBD1 (6 bases). The CDR3 spans 15 residues. CDR1 and CDR2 (germline): SNHLY, FYNNEI. Trimming left V 8 bases short and J 0 bases short, with 16 bases between.

This sequence joins TRBV5-8 and TRBJ2-5; D is perhaps TRBD2 (6 bases). Trimming stripped 4 bases from V and 5 bases from J, with 15 bases between. This CDR3 is built from 14 residues. The germline CDR1 and CDR2 sequences are SGHTS and YDEGEE. CDR3 nucleotides: TGTGCCAGCAGCGGCGCGGGACGGCTGGAGACCCAGTACTTC. Translated: CASSGAGRLETQYF.

The CDR3 DNA is TGTGCCAGTAGTACGAGGGGGCTGGGGAATCAGCCCCAGCATTTT. It yields the protein CASSTRGLGNQPQHF. J is TRBJ1-5 and V is TRBV19, with TRBD1 identical over 7 bases. Germline V lookup: CDR1 LNHDA, CDR2 SQIVND (reference sequence). This CDR3 comprises 15 residues. V was clipped by 4 bases and J by 4 bases; unmatched bases: 7.

This clone was recorded once. This chain joins TRBV7-2 and TRBJ1-4, with TRBD1 as a possible D gene (5 bases). The CDR3 is 12 amino acids. Germline V lookup: CDR1 SGHTA, CDR2 FQGNSA. V lost 8 bases and J 7 bases, leaving 11 bases between the germline ends. The CDR3 DNA sequence: TGTGCCAGCGGTAGAAGGGGTGAAAAACTGTTTTTT. Protein product: CASGRRGEKLFF.

This chain links TRBV5-1 with TRBJ1-1, with a tentative D call TRBD1 (6 bases). The V gene lost 3 bases and the J gene lost 7 bases, with 13 bases spanning the gap. The CDR3 runs 13 residues. Germline V gene lookup returns CDR1 SGHRS and CDR2 YFSETQ. The CDR3: CASSWTAQGEAFF. In DNA, the CDR3 is TGCGCCAGCAGCTGGACAGCGCAGGGTGAAGCTTTCTTT.

This chain connects TRBV30 to TRBJ1-6, with D possibly matching TRBD1 (6 bases). Trimming stripped 7 bases from V and 7 bases from J, with 20 bases between. The CDR3 covers 15 residues. Germline values: CDR1 GTSNPN, CDR2 SVGIG (reference sequence). CDR3: CAFSRGGFTNSPLHF. The CDR3 DNA follows: TGTGCCTTCTCCAGGGGTGGATTTACGAATTCACCCCTCCACTTT.

V and J are TRBV7-2 and TRBJ2-2, with 7 bases matching TRBD2. The CDR3 consists of 15 residues. Germline CDR1 and CDR2: SGHTA and FQGNSA. Trimming took 1 base from V and 6 from J; bases not matched to a gene: 5. CDR3 residues: CASSLVGEGAGELFF. In DNA form, the CDR3 reads TGTGCCAGCAGCTTAGTCGGGGAGGGTGCCGGGGAGCTGTTTTTT.

The chain has TRBV27 and TRBJ2-7; TRBD1 matches at 10 bases. Trimming took 2 bases from V and 6 from J; bases not matched to a gene: 4. CDR3 length equals 14 residues. Germline CDR1 and CDR2: MNHEY and SMNVEV (reference sequence). CDR3 in DNA: TGTGCCAGCAGTTTAGGGACAGGGGAAAGCGAGCAGTACTTC. Its protein product is CASSLGTGESEQYF.

V and J are TRBV29-1 and TRBJ1-1; 7 bases fit TRBD1. Germline loops: CDR1 SQVTM, CDR2 ANQGSEA. This CDR3 is built from 14 residues. The trim removed 6 bases at V and 3 bases at J, leaving 10 bases unmatched. CDR3 sequence: CSVKYTGEDTEAFF. CDR3 coding DNA: TGCAGCGTCAAATACACAGGGGAGGACACTGAAGCTTTCTTT. Using reference TRBV29-1 and TRBJ1-1 for the parts outside the CDR3, the full variable domain is SAVISQKPSRDICQRGTSLTIQCQVDSQVTMMFWYRQQPGQSLTLIATANQGSEATYESGFVIDKFPISRPNLTFSTLTVSNMSPEDSSIYLCSVKYTGEDTEAFFGQGTRLTVV.

The V and J genes are TRBV4-1 and TRBJ2-3, with 8 bases fitting TRBD1. V lost 0 bases and J lost 14; bases outside the gene matches: 10. Germline-derived CDR1 and CDR2 are MGHRA and YSYEKL. The CDR3 length is 14 residues. The CDR3 DNA follows: TGCGCCAGCAGCCAAGACTTAGAGGGGACAGGACCGTATTTT. It specifies CASSQDLEGTGPYF.

DNA for the CDR3: TGTGCCAGCAGCTTATCCACAAGCAATCAGCCCCAGCATTTT. It translates to CASSLSTSNQPQHF. The genes are TRBV7-9 and TRBJ1-5; unclear D gene. The length of the CDR3 is 14 residues. Trimming cost V 2 bases and J 1 base, with 6 bases left between them. Germline CDR1 reads SEHNR; CDR2 reads FQNEAQ (reference sequence).

The V gene is TRBV18, the J gene TRBJ2-3; D might be TRBD1 (6 bases). The germline V gene encodes CDR1 KGHSH and CDR2 LQKENI. The V end lost 0 bases, the J end lost 8 bases, and 15 bases lay between the germline ends. CDR3 size: 15 residues. The CDR3: CASSPPGQPAGTQYF. DNA for the CDR3: TGTGCCAGCTCACCACCCGGACAGCCGGCGGGTACGCAGTATTTT.

The gene calls are TRBV7-8 and TRBJ2-1, with 9 bases matching TRBD2. Trimming removed 4 bases from V and 0 bases from J; junction bases left unmatched: 7. Germline V gene lookup returns CDR1 SGHVS and CDR2 FQNEAQ. This CDR3 has 17 residues. CDR3 sequence: CASSSLAGALSYNEQFF. CDR3 sequence (DNA): TGTGCCAGCAGCTCCTTAGCGGGGGCCCTCTCCTACAATGAGCAGTTCTTC.

V usage is TRBV5-5 and J usage is TRBJ1-3; 7 bases map to TRBD1. V was pared by 0 bases and J by 8 bases, with 8 bases of the junction left unmatched. Germline V gene data show CDR1 as SGHKS and CDR2 as YYEKEE (reference sequence). The CDR3 spans 15 residues. The CDR3 DNA is TGTGCCAGCAGCTTGGCCGGACAGGCCCAGTACACCATATATTTT. It translates to CASSLAGQAQYTIYF.

This chain connects TRBV7-8 to TRBJ2-3; TRBD1 might be the D (6 bases). The germline CDR1 and CDR2 sequences are SGHVS and FQNEAQ. V was pared by 0 bases and J by 5 bases, with 9 bases between. The CDR3 covers 14 residues. DNA of the CDR3: TGTGCCAGCAGCTTAGCGGCCAGGGGAGATACGCAGTATTTT. Protein: CASSLAARGDTQYF.

Comment on this clone: The sample holds other DNA sequences that translate to the same CDR3. The chain carries TRBV7-9 and TRBJ1-3; D gene uncertain. Trimming took 7 bases from V and 3 from J, leaving 13 bases between them. The CDR3 has 14 amino acids. Per the germline V gene, CDR1 is SEHNR and CDR2 is FQNEAQ (reference sequence). CDR3 sequence (DNA): TGTGCCAGCAATCCGGGGTCTCTTGGAAACACCATATATTTT. This encodes CASNPGSLGNTIYF.

This clone turned up a few times. The chain employs TRBV7-8 and TRBJ2-3, with TRBD2 identical over 7 bases. After removal of 3 bases from V and 2 bases from J, the junction contained 2 bases not matched to a gene. Germline V gene data show CDR1 as SGHVS and CDR2 as FQNEAQ. There are 14 residues in the CDR3. This chain's CDR3 is CASSLGRDTDTQYF. CDR3 bases: TGTGCCAGCAGCTTGGGGAGGGACACAGATACGCAGTATTTT.

The chain joins TRBV9 to TRBJ1-3; perhaps TRBD1 as D (5 bases). This CDR3 comprises 14 residues. Trimming pared 0 bases from V and 2 bases from J, leaving 6 bases between. Germline assignment: CDR1 SGDLS and CDR2 YYNGEE. The CDR3 sequence: CASSVEGAGNTIYF. The CDR3 DNA sequence: TGTGCCAGCAGCGTAGAAGGGGCTGGAAACACCATATATTTT. Based on the CDR3 plus reference TRBV9 and TRBJ1-3, the full variable domain is DSGVTQTPKHLITATGQRVTLRCSPRSGDLSVYWYQQSLDQGLQFLIQYYNGEERAKGNILERFSAQQFPDLHSELNLSSLELGDSALYFCASSVEGAGNTIYFGEGSWLTVV.

The gene calls are TRBV11-2 and TRBJ1-3; TRBD1 matches 9 bases. J gave up 2 bases and V 5 bases, and 4 bases lay outside the gene matches. CDR3 length: 15 residues. CDR1 and CDR2 from the germline V gene are SGHAT and FQNNGV. CDR3 sequence reads: CASSRDRVPGNTIYF. Written as DNA, the CDR3 is TGTGCCAGCAGCCGGGACAGGGTACCTGGAAACACCATATATTTT. Variable domain in full (rest from reference TRBV11-2 and TRBJ1-3): EAGVAQSPRYKIIEKRQSVAFWCNPISGHATLYWYQQILGQGPKLLIQFQNNGVVDDSQLPKDRFSAERLKGVDSTLKIQPAKLEDSAVYLCASSRDRVPGNTIYFGEGSWLTVV.

The genes are TRBV5-6 and TRBJ1-1; D is possibly TRBD1 (5 bases). Deletions cut 4 bases from V and 8 bases from J, with 12 bases between. The CDR3 is 12 amino acids. From germline, CDR1 is SGHDT and CDR2 YYEEEE. This CDR3 is CASSQTTAEAFF. The CDR3 nucleotides read TGTGCCAGCAGCCAAACGACAGCCGAAGCTTTCTTT.

This sequence joins TRBV6-1 and TRBJ2-7; TRBD1 agrees at 8 bases. The CDR3 spans 13 residues. The V segment lost 8 bases and the J segment 5 bases; nucleotides outside the gene matches: 8. From germline, CDR1 is MNHNS and CDR2 SASEGT. The CDR3 spells CASYTGQDHEQYF. The CDR3 nucleotides read TGTGCCAGCTACACGGGACAGGACCACGAGCAGTACTTC.